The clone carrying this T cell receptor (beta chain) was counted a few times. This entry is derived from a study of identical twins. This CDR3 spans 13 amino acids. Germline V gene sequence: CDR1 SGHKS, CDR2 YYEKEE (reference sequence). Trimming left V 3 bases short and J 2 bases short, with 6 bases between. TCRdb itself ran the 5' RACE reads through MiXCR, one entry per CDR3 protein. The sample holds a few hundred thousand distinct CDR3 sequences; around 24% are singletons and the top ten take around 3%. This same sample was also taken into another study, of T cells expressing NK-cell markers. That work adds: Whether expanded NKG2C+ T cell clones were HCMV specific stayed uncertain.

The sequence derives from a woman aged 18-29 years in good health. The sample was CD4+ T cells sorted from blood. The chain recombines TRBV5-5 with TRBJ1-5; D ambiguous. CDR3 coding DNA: TGTGCCAGCAGCTCCCAGGGCAATCAGCCCCAGCATTTT. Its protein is CASSSQGNQPQHF.